The sequence of this TCR beta chain was determined in a study of metastatic and nonmetastatic thyroid tumors. Whole-study context: Comparison of repertoires was carried out across blood and tumor or nodule tissue from malignant and benign thyroid patients.

Judged by abundance, this clone is medium-sized (0.01 to 0.1%). Its antigen remains unidentified. Findings and limits, study-wide: In both blood and tumor samples, TCR beta diversity was reported significantly higher for malignant than benign nodules.

Germline CDR1 MNHEY, CDR2 SVGEGT. V lost 2 bases, J lost 6 bases, and 8 bases lay in between. CDR3 length: 13 residues. As processed by the authors: Clinicopathological groups supplied CDR3 differences that were used to build a distant-metastasis classifier for papillary thyroid cancer. TCRdb re-analyzed the PCR reads through MiXCR. These V and J calls are TCRdb output, not the study's own analysis. In the table there are tens of thousands of clones, 20% to 30% of which are singletons. Each patient came to thyroid surgery without any prior treatment (of any kind). Material: blood. The rearrangement uses TRBV6-2 or TRBV6-3 and TRBJ2-1, with D unclear. This TCR was recovered from a male donor with papillary thyroid cancer or a benign thyroid nodule (not recorded which). Some clones in this sample may be carry-over from other donors' samples. The CDR3 spells CASSYPTRNEQFF. As DNA, the CDR3 is TGTGCCAGCAGTTACCCGACTCGCAATGAGCAGTTCTTC.